Each of the 24 T cell receptor beta chains below was sequenced from the same sample in a study of blood T cell repertoires in COVID-19. Repertoires were generated with immunoSEQ multiplex PCR, while TCRdb's copy carries only in-frame clones and drops some. The table has roughly 300,000 clones, less than 85% seen once. Sequenced: peripheral blood. Source of these receptors: a human donor with COVID-19, enrolled during active disease. The donor label of this sample is uncertain.

The gene calls are TRBV19 and TRBJ2-3; 9 bases line up with TRBD2. Germline-derived CDR1 and CDR2 are LNHDA and SQIVND (reference sequence). The CDR3 loop spans 15 amino acids. The trim removed 7 bases at V and 2 bases at J, leaving 7 bases unmatched. The CDR3 DNA reads TGTGCCAGTACTCGGCTAGCGGGGACCACAGATACGCAGTATTTT. Translation: CASTRLAGTTDTQYF.

This chain uses TRBV29-1 with TRBJ1-2; D may be TRBD1 (6 bases). Per the germline V gene, CDR1 is SQVTM and CDR2 is ANQGSEA. V shed 5 bases and J shed 8 bases, with 12 bases lying between them. There are 11 residues in the CDR3. CDR3: CSVSTGFGYTF. The CDR3 DNA reads as TGCAGCGTTTCAACAGGGTTCGGCTACACCTTC. Together with reference TRBV29-1 and TRBJ1-2, the CDR3 gives the full variable domain: SAVISQKPSRDICQRGTSLTIQCQVDSQVTMMFWYRQQPGQSLTLIATANQGSEATYESGFVIDKFPISRPNLTFSTLTVSNMSPEDSSIYLCSVSTGFGYTFGSGTRLTVV.

Comment on this clone: Within the sample, other DNA sequences also encode this same CDR3. V is TRBV11-2 and J is TRBJ2-2; the D gene is possibly TRBD2 (6 bases). In germline, CDR1 is SGHAT, CDR2 FQNNGV. V was pared by 1 base and J by 4 bases, with 13 bases between. This CDR3 is built from 16 residues. CDR3 sequence (DNA): TGTGCCAGCAGCTTAGTAATTCAGGGAGGCACCGGGGAGCTGTTTTTT. Amino acids: CASSLVIQGGTGELFF.

This chain links TRBV19 with TRBJ1-2, with 10 nucleotides matching TRBD1. The CDR3 extends over 15 amino acids. Germline trimming cut 5 bases from V and 3 bases from J; bases unmatched to any gene: 6. Per the germline V gene, CDR1 is LNHDA and CDR2 is SQIVND (reference sequence). In nucleotides, the CDR3 is TGTGCCAGTAGTTCATCCGGGACAGGGGACTATGGCTACACCTTC. This translates into CASSSSGTGDYGYTF.

This chain connects TRBV28 to TRBJ1-1; tentative D call: TRBD1 (6 bases). CDR3 length: 15 residues. Germline V gene data show CDR1 as MDHEN and CDR2 as SYDVKM. The ends were cut back, 5 bases at V and 4 bases at J, with 17 bases in the middle. The CDR3 sequence: CASSPGTGLGTEAFF. DNA of the CDR3: TGTGCCAGCAGTCCCGGTACAGGGCTGGGCACTGAAGCTTTCTTT.

Worth noting for this clone: This CDR3 is also generated by other DNA sequences in the sample. V and J are TRBV4-3 and TRBJ2-1; 9 nucleotides match TRBD2. The CDR3 runs 15 residues. In germline, CDR1 is LGHNA, CDR2 YSLEER. The V segment lost 1 base and the J segment 4 bases; nucleotides outside the gene matches: 2. The CDR3 region is CASSQGTSGYNEQFF. The CDR3 bases are TGCGCCAGCAGCCAAGGAACTAGCGGGTACAATGAGCAGTTCTTC.

This clone was picked up one time. This chain uses TRBV28 with TRBJ2-7, with no clear D. CDR3 size: 13 residues. Germline V gene lookup returns CDR1 MDHEN and CDR2 SYDVKM. V lost 5 bases and J 7 bases, leaving 15 bases between the germline ends. CDR3 nucleotides: TGTGCCAGCAGTGTCGCAGCCTCGGGTGAGCAGTACTTC. Amino acids: CASSVAASGEQYF.

As to this clone: One end of the junction does not line up with germline, which may come from a read error. The rearrangement uses TRBV5-1 and TRBJ2-7, with a possible D match to TRBD2 (7 bases). CDR1 is SGHRS and CDR2 is YFSETQ in the germline V gene. The CDR3 runs 13 residues. The CDR3 region is CASSLAGRSRGAF. For the CDR3, the DNA is TGCGCCAGCAGCTTGGCCGGGAGGAGCAGGGGCGCCTTC.

This clone was observed a single time. V and J are TRBV21-1 and TRBJ2-1; the table's D call, TRBD2, has no DNA check behind it. TRBV21-1 is tagged as a pseudogene. The CDR3 spans 17 residues. The CDR3 nucleotides read TGTGCCAGCAGCAAAGAAAGGTCGGGACTAGCGCCTAATGAGCAGTTCTTC. Its translation is CASSKERSGLAPNEQFF.

The gene calls are TRBV6-2 or TRBV6-3 and TRBJ2-7; 7 bases are shared with TRBD1. The CDR3 runs 12 residues. CDR1 and CDR2 from the germline V gene are MNHEY and SVGEGT. The ends lost 7 bases at V and 4 bases at J; junction bases unmatched: 4. CDR3 coding DNA: TGTGCCAGCAACCCGACAGGGTACGAGCAGTACTTC. Amino acid sequence: CASNPTGYEQYF.

The rearrangement joins TRBV6-5 to TRBJ2-1, with D possibly being TRBD2 (6 bases). The CDR3 length is 16 residues. In germline, CDR1 is MNHEY, CDR2 SVGAGI. Trimming pared 1 base from V and 5 bases from J, leaving 15 bases between. CDR3 in DNA: TGTGCCAGCAGTTACTGGGGCGGGGTTGAAGACAATGAGCAGTTCTTC. This translates into CASSYWGGVEDNEQFF.

This clone was counted a few times. The chain employs TRBV20-1 and TRBJ2-1; D gene unclear. The V end lost 7 bases, the J end lost 9 bases, and 13 bases lay between the germline ends. The CDR3 covers 11 residues. From germline, CDR1 is DFQATT and CDR2 SNEGSKA (reference sequence). The CDR3 sequence: CSVPTATEQFF. CDR3 DNA sequence: TGCAGTGTCCCGACTGCAACTGAGCAGTTCTTC.

The rearrangement links TRBV19 to TRBJ1-5, with D tentatively TRBD1 (6 bases). The germline V gene has CDR1 LNHDA and CDR2 SQIVND (reference sequence). This CDR3 is built from 14 residues. V was cut by 2 bases and J by 10 bases, with 15 bases left in between. The CDR3 region is CASSITGPWEPQHF. For the CDR3, the DNA is TGTGCCAGTAGTATAACAGGGCCCTGGGAACCCCAGCATTTT.

CDR3 sequence reads: CASRVAGASYNEQFF. The CDR3 DNA follows: TGTGCCAGCAGAGTAGCGGGAGCAAGCTACAATGAGCAGTTCTTC. V usage is TRBV28 and J usage is TRBJ2-1; TRBD2 matches at 9 bases. Unmatched junction bases numbered 6, after V lost 6 bases and J lost 3 bases. This CDR3 is built from 15 residues. CDR1 is MDHEN and CDR2 is SYDVKM in the germline V gene.

This clone showed up just once. This chain connects TRBV5-4 to TRBJ2-5; D gene ambiguous. In germline, CDR1 is SGHNT, CDR2 YYREEE (reference sequence). V was shortened by 0 bases and J by 0 bases, with 9 bases between the two germline ends. The length of the CDR3 is 15 residues. The CDR3 is CASSLEALYQETQYF. The CDR3 nucleotides are TGTGCCAGCAGCTTGGAAGCGCTGTACCAAGAGACCCAGTACTTC. Full variable domain (rest looked up from reference TRBV5-4 and TRBJ2-5): ETGVTQSPTHLIKTRGQQVTLRCSSQSGHNTVSWYQQALGQGPQFIFQYYREEENGRGNFPPRFSGLQFPNYSSELNVNALELDDSALYLCASSLEALYQETQYFGPGTRLLVL.

This clone was seen a few times. The chain uses TRBV5-1 and TRBJ2-1, with D perhaps matching TRBD2 (5 bases). Trimming removed 3 bases at V and 9 bases at J, with 19 bases between. Germline CDR1 and CDR2: SGHRS and YFSETQ. The CDR3 totals 15 residues. The CDR3 here is CASSSSPIGKGEQFF. CDR3 sequence (DNA): TGCGCCAGCAGCTCTAGCCCTATCGGCAAGGGTGAGCAGTTCTTC.

The gene calls are TRBV27 and TRBJ2-6; 10 bases align to TRBD1. This CDR3 is 17 amino acids long. V dropped 3 bases and J dropped 2; count of bases not matched to a gene: 4. Germline values: CDR1 MNHEY, CDR2 SMNVEV (reference sequence). The CDR3 sequence: CASSLGQGWTGANVLTF. CDR3 DNA sequence: TGTGCCAGCAGTTTGGGACAGGGGTGGACTGGGGCCAACGTCCTGACTTTC.

J is TRBJ1-1 and V is TRBV2, with D possibly matching TRBD1 (5 bases). Trimming shortened V by 8 bases and J by 0 bases, and 13 bases separated the two germline ends. The length of the CDR3 is 14 residues. Per the germline V gene, CDR1 is SNHLY and CDR2 is FYNNEI. CDR3 DNA sequence: TGTGCCAGCTCAAAGACAGACCTGAACACTGAAGCTTTCTTT. This encodes CASSKTDLNTEAFF.

CDR3 sequence reads: CASSPRLAGGPAYNEQFF. DNA of the CDR3: TGTGCCAGTAGTCCCCGACTAGCGGGAGGCCCTGCCTACAATGAGCAGTTCTTC. V gene TRBV19 combines with J gene TRBJ2-1, with TRBD2 identical over 13 bases. Germline trimming cut 5 bases from V and 2 bases from J; bases unmatched to any gene: 9. Germline V gene lookup returns CDR1 LNHDA and CDR2 SQIVND (reference sequence). The CDR3 extends over 18 amino acids.

V and J are TRBV19 and TRBJ1-5, with 12 positions matching TRBD1. The CDR3 spans 16 residues. Losses at the gene ends were 8 bases for V and 7 bases for J; bases not matched to a gene: 12. The V gene's germline CDR1 is LNHDA and CDR2 SQIVND (reference sequence). CDR3 in DNA: TGTGCCAGTGCAATACGGGGACAGGGGGCTCGACAGCCCCAGCATTTT. Translating it yields CASAIRGQGARQPQHF.

The J gene is TRBJ2-1, the V gene TRBV11-2, with 7 bases aligning to TRBD1. V shed 1 base, J shed 12 bases, and the junction held 12 bases outside the gene matches. This CDR3 contains 15 residues. Germline V gives CDR1 SGHAT, CDR2 FQNNGV. CDR3 protein: CASSLVVPQGFGQFF. CDR3 bases: TGTGCCAGCAGCTTAGTAGTCCCACAGGGGTTTGGGCAGTTCTTC.

The rearrangement links TRBV23-1 to TRBJ2-3; TRBD2 aligns across 16 bases. TRBV23-1 is annotated as an ORF whose role is uncertain. Trimming took 3 bases from V and 2 from J; bases not matched to a gene: 11. The CDR3 extends over 20 amino acids. The CDR3 coding sequence is TGCGCCAGCAGTCATTCGGGACTAGCGGGAGGGCCTGGGAACACAGATACGCAGTATTTT. Translated: CASSHSGLAGGPGNTDTQYF.

The chain recombines TRBV30 with TRBJ2-2, with 8 bases matching TRBD2. V was pared by 1 base and J by 7 bases, with 14 bases of the junction left unmatched. Germline CDR1 reads GTSNPN; CDR2 reads SVGIG (reference sequence). This CDR3 comprises 17 residues. DNA of the CDR3: TGTGCCTGGAGTGCGCCCGGAGCGGGAGAGGTGGGCGGGGAGCTGTTTTTT. Amino acid sequence: CAWSAPGAGEVGGELFF.

This clone has only one observation. This chain links TRBV7-3 with TRBJ1-2; possibly TRBD1 for D (6 bases). CDR1 is SGHTA, CDR2 FQGTGA, per germline. The CDR3 spans 14 residues. The ends were cut back, 5 bases at V and 2 bases at J, with 12 bases in the middle. The CDR3 region is CASSPNTGNYGYTF. The CDR3 nucleotides read TGTGCCAGCAGCCCCAATACAGGGAACTATGGCTACACCTTC. The complete variable domain, with remaining parts taken from reference TRBV7-3 and TRBJ1-2, reads GAGVSQTPSNKVTEKGKYVELRCDPISGHTALYWYRQSLGQGPEFLIYFQGTGAADDSGLPNDRFFAVRPEGSVSTLKIQRTERGDSAVYLCASSPNTGNYGYTFGSGTRLTVV.